Listed below are T cell receptor beta chains from one sample, sequenced in a study of blood T cell repertoires in COVID-19. Assay: immunoSEQ multiplex PCR; the TCRdb copy retains only in-frame clones and omits some. The sample lists some 150,000 clones; around 80% were seen once. Sequencing was performed on peripheral blood. The source is a man between 60 and 75 years old with acute or convalescent COVID-19. CDR3s include the opening cysteine and the closing phenylalanine or tryptophan. D genes are given only for firm matches. Where a row states a size, it is once, few, many or the class of an expanded clone; other rows omit it.

V	J	length	D	size	DNA	CDR3
TRBV6-2/TRBV6-3	TRBJ1-5	16	TRBD1	.	TGTGCCAGCAGTTCATGGGACAGACGAAGCAATCAGCCCCAGCATTTT	CASSSWDRRSNQPQHF
TRBV7-2	TRBJ2-7	15	TRBD1	.	TGTGCCAGCAGCTCGACAGGGCCGGGGTCCTACGAGCAGTACTTC	CASSSTGPGSYEQYF
TRBV10-2	TRBJ2-7	14	TRBD1	.	TGCGCCAGCAGGGAACGGGACAGTCGCTACGAGCAGTACTTC	CASRERDSRYEQYF
TRBV4-3	TRBJ2-1	19	.	.	TGCGCCAGCAGCCAAGAGCCCGCCGGGATCTCCTTTATCTACAATGAGCAGTTCTTC	CASSQEPAGISFIYNEQFF
TRBV7-2	TRBJ2-3	15	TRBD2	.	TGTGCCAGCAGACTAGCGGTTACTAGCACAGATACGCAGTATTTT	CASRLAVTSTDTQYF
TRBV3-1/TRBV3-2	TRBJ1-5	13	TRBD1	.	TGTGCCAGCAGTCTCGACAGGGACCAGCCCCAGCATTTT	CASSLDRDQPQHF
TRBV11-3	TRBJ1-5	15	TRBD1	.	TGTGCCAGCAGCCCCGGACAGGGGGTGGATCAGCCCCAGCATTTT	CASSPGQGVDQPQHF
TRBV9	TRBJ2-1	15	.	.	TGTGCCAGCAGCTCCTCCCCAACTAGCTACGATGAGCAGTTCTTC	CASSSSPTSYDEQFF
TRBV24-1	TRBJ2-2	13	.	.	TGTGCCACCAGTGAAGACTACACCGGGGAGCTGTTTTTT	CATSEDYTGELFF
TRBV10-3	TRBJ1-5	15	.	.	TGTGCCATCAGTGAGTCGGGGCAGGGGTATCAGCCCCAGCATTTT	CAISESGQGYQPQHF
TRBV2	TRBJ2-3	16	TRBD1	.	TGTGCCAGCAGTGGGACAGGGGGCCCCAGTACGAATACGCAGTATTTT	CASSGTGGPSTNTQYF
TRBV28	TRBJ1-2	16	.	.	TGTGCCAGCAGTTCCCCCGACAGACCCAGGGCCTATGGCTACACCTTC	CASSSPDRPRAYGYTF
TRBV7-2	TRBJ1-4	15	.	.	TGTGCCAGCAGCTTAGATCGGAGTAGGGGTGAAAAACTGTTTTTT	CASSLDRSRGEKLFF
TRBV5-4	TRBJ1-2	11	.	.	TGTGCCAGCAGCTGGGGCCAGGGCTACACCTTC	CASSWGQGYTF
TRBV6-5	TRBJ1-6	11	.	.	TGTGCCAGCCAGAATGCTTCACCCCTCCACTTT	CASQNASPLHF
TRBV11-2	TRBJ2-7	15	TRBD2	.	TGTGCCAGCAGCCGGCAACTAGCGGGGGGCTACGAGCAGTACTTC	CASSRQLAGGYEQYF
TRBV5-1	TRBJ2-1	15	.	.	TGCGCCAGCAGCTTAGGTGGGGGCCGGGACAATGAGCAGTTCTTC	CASSLGGGRDNEQFF
TRBV5-1	TRBJ2-1	15	TRBD2	.	TGCGCCAGCAGCTGGAGCGGGAGGGGGAACAATGAGCAGTTCTTC	CASSWSGRGNNEQFF
TRBV7-9	TRBJ1-5	17	.	.	TGTGCCAGCAGCTTAGGGTCGGGGTTTGGGGGCAATCAGCCCCAGCATTTT	CASSLGSGFGGNQPQHF
TRBV4-1	TRBJ2-6	17	.	.	TGCGCCAGCAGCCAAATTGCACTGAGCTCTGGGGCCAACGTCCTGACTTTC	CASSQIALSSGANVLTF
TRBV27	TRBJ1-5	15	.	.	TGTGCCAGCAGTTCCGTCAGGGATGGGAATCAGCCCCAGCATTTT	CASSSVRDGNQPQHF
TRBV14	TRBJ2-5	16	TRBD1	.	TGTGCCAGCAGCCCCTTATCATGGACAGGGATAGAGACCCAGTACTTC	CASSPLSWTGIETQYF
TRBV4-3	TRBJ2-2	16	TRBD2	.	TGCGCCAGCAGCCAAGCAGCGGGACGGGCCACCGGGGAGCTGTTTTTT	CASSQAAGRATGELFF
TRBV7-9	TRBJ1-2	15	.	.	TGTGCCAGCAGCTTTACGACAGAGAGCTCCTATGGCTACACCTTC	CASSFTTESSYGYTF
TRBV28	TRBJ1-2	14	.	.	TGTGCCAGCAGTTTATCTCAGGGTAACTATGGCTACACCTTC	CASSLSQGNYGYTF
TRBV7-2	TRBJ2-5	19	TRBD2	.	TGTGCCAGCAGCCCAGGGACTAGCGGGGGGGCCCGGTTTCAAGAGACCCAGTACTTC	CASSPGTSGGARFQETQYF
TRBV7-2	TRBJ1-3	16	TRBD1	.	TGTGCCAGCAGCGTCTTAACAGGGGGCATTGGAAACACCATATATTTT	CASSVLTGGIGNTIYF
TRBV2	TRBJ2-1	15	TRBD2	.	TGTGCCAGCAGTCGACTAGCGGGGGTCTACAATGAGCAGTTCTTC	CASSRLAGVYNEQFF
TRBV7-9	TRBJ2-5	16	.	.	TGTGCCAGCAGCTTATCTTACGGGTCGGGGCAAGAGACCCAGTACTTC	CASSLSYGSGQETQYF
TRBV27	TRBJ2-3	17	TRBD2	few	TGTGCCAGCAGCCATCATCCGGCACTAGCGGACACAGATACGCAGTATTTT	CASSHHPALADTDTQYF
TRBV18	TRBJ2-5	14	.	.	TGTGCCAGCTCACCAGTCAGTCAGGGAGAGACCCAGTACTTC	CASSPVSQGETQYF
TRBV6-6	TRBJ1-1	14	TRBD1	.	TGTGCCACTAGACCTCAGGGGGCAGTCACTGAAGCTTTCTTT	CATRPQGAVTEAFF
TRBV5-4	TRBJ1-4	14	TRBD1	.	TGTGCCAGCAGCTTGGCTACAGGGGGTGAAAAACTGTTTTTT	CASSLATGGEKLFF
TRBV3-1/TRBV3-2	TRBJ1-1	14	TRBD1	.	TGTGCCAGCAGCCCGCAGGGGGCCGACACTGAAGCTTTCTTT	CASSPQGADTEAFF
TRBV19	TRBJ2-1	16	TRBD2	few	TGTGCCAGTAGTAGTCCCCAGCGGGGGGGCGGGAATGAGCAGTTCTTC	CASSSPQRGGGNEQFF
TRBV3-1/TRBV3-2	TRBJ2-7	15	.	.	TGTGCCAGCAGCCCAACTACAGGGCCCTCCTACGAGCAGTACTTC	CASSPTTGPSYEQYF